This TCR beta chain appears in the sequencing data of a study of blood T cell repertoires in COVID-19. CDR3 length equals 14 residues. J lost 5 bases, V lost 0 bases, and 2 bases had no gene match. CDR1 LGHDT and CDR2 YNNKEL come from the germline V gene (reference sequence). The method was immunoSEQ multiplex PCR; TCRdb's version includes in-frame clones alone and lacks a portion of them. The sample shows about 140,000 clones, 88% of them seen only once. Sequenced: peripheral blood. The origin of this receptor is a woman between 55 and 75 years old with acute or convalescent COVID-19. This chain joins TRBV3-1 (or the pseudogene TRBV3-2) and TRBJ1-2, with 8 bases fitting TRBD1. For the CDR3, the DNA is TGTGCCAGCAGCCAAGAAAGACAGGGGTATGGCTACACCTTC. It translates to CASSQERQGYGYTF.